The clone carrying this TCR beta chain has a single count. Populations isolated by sorting all had purity greater than 95%. Trimming left V 0 bases short and J 7 bases short, with 9 bases between. The length of the CDR3 is 13 residues. CDR1 is SGHDN, CDR2 FVKESK, per germline. The entirety of the isolated RNA underwent reverse transcription, so expressed TCRB transcripts were sequenced. Measured with immunoSEQ multiplex PCR; TCRdb has only the in-frame clones, and not every one. The data contain some 410,000 clones, around 14% of them singletons. This specimen comes from a study of beta chain features in type 1 diabetes. Study overall: Across all samples, about 110,000,000 sorted cells were examined.

The chain employs TRBV14 and TRBJ1-1, with no clear D. Sequencing used naive CD4+ T cells from blood. The sequence derives from a man aged 25-45 years in good health. As DNA, the CDR3 is TGTGCCAGCAGCCAAGATTACGTCTTTGAAGCTTTCTTT. This sequence encodes CASSQDYVFEAFF.